The 32 T cell receptor beta chains given below trace back to one sample, sequenced in a study of blood T cells in healthy people across ages. Alongside a J-beta primer mix, a sample-barcoded 5' primer served in a second PCR lasting about 7 to 11 cycles. TCRdb recomputed calls from the 5' RACE reads with MiXCR, one row per CDR3 protein. The sample has 730,000 or so distinct CDR3 sequences, around two fifths seen once. The sequencing input was blood. The receptors here all came from a man at least 80 years old in good health.

This clonotype was seen a handful of times. This sequence joins TRBV12-5 and TRBJ2-5; D gene unclear. CDR1 and CDR2 from the germline V gene are LGHNT and FRNRAP. V shed 6 bases and J shed 1 base, with 12 bases lying between them. The CDR3 totals 14 residues. CDR3 DNA sequence: TGTGCTAGTGGGGCAGATATAGCCCAAGAGACCCAGTACTTC. This codes for CASGADIAQETQYF.

The chain uses TRBV5-1 and TRBJ2-7; D unclear. Germline V CDR1 and CDR2: SGHRS, YFSETQ. V lost 0 bases, J lost 7 bases, and 14 bases lay in between. This CDR3 is 14 amino acids long. Written as DNA, the CDR3 is TGCGCCAGCAGCTTGGCCATTACAGTTGGGGAGCAGTACTTC. Translating it yields CASSLAITVGEQYF.

Notes on this clonotype: Given a much more abundant clone one base away, this may be a read error. The J gene is TRBJ2-1, the V gene TRBV7-2; D is perhaps TRBD1 (6 bases). V shed 4 bases and J shed 7 bases, with 14 bases lying between them. This CDR3 comprises 14 residues. Germline V gene data show CDR1 as SGHTA and CDR2 as FQGNSA. This chain's CDR3 is CASSSGTITNEQFF. CDR3 in DNA: TGTGCCAGCAGCTCCGGGACAATCACAAATGAGCAGTTCTTC.

This clonotype has at least ten counts. The chain employs TRBV29-1 and TRBJ2-3, with TRBD2 matching over 11 bases. The germline gives CDR1 SQVTM, CDR2 ANQGSEA. The junction had 6 bases not matched to a gene; V was cut back by 7 bases and J by 6 bases. CDR3 length: 13 residues. DNA of the CDR3: TGCAGCGGTACTAGCGGGAGTGTCGATACGCAGTATTTT. This sequence encodes CSGTSGSVDTQYF.

This clonotype occurred a few times. This chain joins TRBV18 and TRBJ1-5; D remains unclear. CDR1 is KGHSH and CDR2 is LQKENI in the germline V gene. With 1 base removed from V and 2 bases from J, the gap between germline ends came to 12 bases. The CDR3 covers 16 residues. The CDR3 region is CASSPQGLGGNQPQHF. For the CDR3, the DNA is TGTGCCAGCTCACCACAAGGACTGGGCGGCAATCAGCCCCAGCATTTT.

The chain couples TRBV9 to TRBJ2-2; no definite D call. The V end was cut by 4 bases, the J end by 0 bases, with 16 bases between. The CDR3 loop spans 17 amino acids. Germline V gene sequence: CDR1 SGDLS, CDR2 YYNGEE. The CDR3 DNA is TGTGCCAGCAGCCCAAGAGAGGCAGCGCCGAACACCGGGGAGCTGTTTTTT. Translated: CASSPREAAPNTGELFF.

This clonotype has a handful of counts. At one end the junction does not follow the germline gene, possibly because of a read error. The J gene is TRBJ1-6, the V gene TRBV10-1; maybe TRBD1 (6 bases). The germline V gene has CDR1 WNHNN and CDR2 SYGVQD (reference sequence). There are 14 residues in the CDR3. The CDR3 DNA is TGCGCCATTCCACCCGGGACAATCGATTCGCCCCTCCACTTT. It translates to CAIPPGTIDSPLHF.

This clonotype was counted at least ten times. The CDR3 sequence: CSAPRGVETQYF. In nucleotides, the CDR3 is TGCAGTGCCCCCAGGGGGGTAGAGACCCAGTACTTC. The J gene is TRBJ2-5, the V gene TRBV20-1, with a weak D call TRBD1 (7 bases). Trimming took off 6 bases at V and 4 bases at J, with 12 bases between the two ends. Per germline, CDR1 DFQATT and CDR2 SNEGSKA (reference sequence). The CDR3 sequence is 12 residues long.

This clonotype was detected only a few times. This chain connects TRBV24-1 to TRBJ2-1, with 10 bases aligning to TRBD2. Trimming cost V 0 bases and J 7 bases; bases outside gene matches: 5. CDR1 is KGHDR, CDR2 SFDVKD, per germline. This CDR3 spans 16 amino acids. CDR3 loop: CATSDLLLAGENEQFF. CDR3 nucleotides: TGTGCCACCAGTGATTTGCTCCTAGCGGGAGAGAATGAGCAGTTCTTC.

About this clonotype itself: One end of the junction does not line up with germline, which may come from a read error. This sequence joins TRBV4-1 and TRBJ1-5; 7 bases line up with TRBD1. The germline V gene encodes CDR1 MGHRA and CDR2 YSYEKL. The CDR3 is made up of 16 amino acids. The DNA for the CDR3 is TGCGCCGGCAGCCGTTCGCGACAGGGTAGCAATCAGCCCCAGCATTTT. The encoded protein is CAGSRSRQGSNQPQHF.

The chain links TRBV5-1 to TRBJ2-3; the match to TRBD2 covers 14 bases. Germline V gives CDR1 SGHRS, CDR2 YFSETQ. This CDR3 is built from 17 residues. Unmatched junction bases numbered 10, after V lost 3 bases and J lost 7 bases. CDR3 in amino acids: CASSSGTSGGGGNTQYF. CDR3 DNA: TGCGCCAGCAGCTCCGGGACTAGCGGGGGCGGCGGGAATACGCAGTATTTT.

The chain is built from TRBV5-1 and TRBJ1-1; possible D gene TRBD1, 5 bases. The length of the CDR3 is 13 residues. Germline values: CDR1 SGHRS, CDR2 YFSETQ. V was cut by 1 base and J by 8 bases, with 12 bases left in between. CDR3 in amino acids: CASSLQGKEEAFF. The CDR3 nucleotides are TGCGCCAGCAGCTTGCAGGGAAAGGAAGAAGCTTTCTTT.

This clonotype appeared once. The chain uses TRBV27 and TRBJ2-5, with D perhaps being TRBD1 or TRBD2 (5 bases each). Trimming pared 3 bases from V and 11 bases from J, leaving 13 bases between. From germline, CDR1 is MNHEY and CDR2 SMNVEV (reference sequence). The length of the CDR3 is 12 residues. CDR3 nucleotide sequence: TGTGCCAGCAGTTTTTGGGACGGGGATCAGTACTTC. Translation: CASSFWDGDQYF.

This clonotype was counted a few times. The genes are TRBV7-8 and TRBJ2-4; D perhaps matches TRBD1 (5 bases). V lost 2 bases and J lost 0, with 14 bases in between. Germline V gene lookup returns CDR1 SGHVS and CDR2 FQNEAQ. This CDR3 is 17 amino acids long. As DNA, the CDR3 is TGTGCCAGCAGCTTATCGATACCAGGGCGAGCCAAAAACATTCAGTACTTC. This translates into CASSLSIPGRAKNIQYF. The full variable domain, with the rest looked up from reference TRBV7-8 and TRBJ2-4, is GAGVSQSPRYKVAKRGQDVALRCDPISGHVSLFWYQQALGQGPEFLTYFQNEAQLDKSGLPSDRFFAERPEGSVSTLKIQRTQQEDSAVYLCASSLSIPGRAKNIQYFGAGTRLSVL.

For the CDR3, the DNA is TGCGCCAGCAGCGTGGGGGCAGGGACTGAGCAGTTCTTC. It specifies CASSVGAGTEQFF. The chain is built from TRBV5-1 and TRBJ2-1; possible D gene TRBD1, 6 bases. The germline V and J ends were trimmed by 4 bases and 9 bases, with 14 bases remaining between them. Per the germline V gene, CDR1 is SGHRS and CDR2 is YFSETQ. The CDR3 has 13 amino acids. Complete variable domain (other parts from reference TRBV5-1 and TRBJ2-1): KAGVTQTPRYLIKTRGQQVTLSCSPISGHRSVSWYQQTPGQGLQFLFEYFSETQRNKGNFPGRFSGRQFSNSRSEMNVSTLELGDSALYLCASSVGAGTEQFFGPGTRLTVL.

This clonotype was detected ten times or more. The chain employs TRBV12-3 or TRBV12-4 and TRBJ2-1; 15 bases are a match to TRBD2. This CDR3 is built from 15 residues. V lost 4 bases and J lost 8; bases outside the gene matches: 3. The CDR3 sequence: CASSSRTSGRDEQFF. The CDR3 region has the DNA TGTGCCAGCAGTTCGAGGACTAGCGGGAGGGATGAGCAGTTCTTC.

The J gene is TRBJ2-7, the V gene TRBV29-1; possible D gene TRBD1, 6 bases. This CDR3 has 12 amino acids. Germline CDR1 SQVTM, CDR2 ANQGSEA. The V gene lost 5 bases and the J gene lost 5 bases, with 13 bases spanning the gap. CDR3 bases: TGCAGCGTTCCGGCAGGGGCTCACGAGCAGTACTTC. Encoded protein: CSVPAGAHEQYF.

The chain is built from TRBV14 and TRBJ2-3, with D perhaps being TRBD1 or TRBD2 (5 bases each). The ends were cut back, 2 bases at V and 10 bases at J, with 16 bases in the middle. This CDR3 region has 14 residues. The germline gives CDR1 SGHDN, CDR2 FVKESK. The CDR3 DNA reads TGTGCCAGCAGCCAATTTAAGGGGAGTGCCGCGCAGTATTTT. Its protein product is CASSQFKGSAAQYF.

This clonotype was seen a handful of times. The DNA of the CDR3 is TGTGCCACCAGTGATACCGGGACTAGCGGAATCAATGAGCAGTTCTTC. Protein sequence: CATSDTGTSGINEQFF. The genes are TRBV24-1 and TRBJ2-1, with TRBD2 identical over 11 bases. The length of the CDR3 is 16 residues. The junction had 6 bases not matched to a gene; V was cut back by 3 bases and J by 6 bases. Germline V gene sequence: CDR1 KGHDR, CDR2 SFDVKD.

The V gene is TRBV24-1, the J gene TRBJ2-3, with D perhaps matching TRBD1 (6 bases). The V end lost 5 bases, the J end lost 2 bases, and 10 bases lay between the germline ends. The CDR3 has 14 amino acids. Germline values: CDR1 KGHDR, CDR2 SFDVKD. CDR3 nucleotide sequence: TGTGCCACCAGTGGGACAGAAAACACAGATACGCAGTATTTT. Protein product: CATSGTENTDTQYF.

This clonotype was counted between two and nine times. The chain links TRBV7-2 to TRBJ2-3, with 12 positions matching TRBD2. CDR3 length equals 16 residues. Trimming removed 1 base from V and 4 bases from J; junction bases left unmatched: 3. Germline CDR1 is SGHTA and CDR2 is FQGNSA. The CDR3 protein is CASSLGTSGMADTQYF. CDR3 nucleotides: TGTGCCAGCAGCTTAGGGACTAGCGGGATGGCAGATACGCAGTATTTT.

This clonotype was found a few times. The CDR3 loop reads CASSLNVARTDTQYF. CDR3 DNA: TGTGCCAGCAGTCTTAATGTCGCGCGCACAGATACGCAGTATTTT. V and J are TRBV3-1 and TRBJ2-3; the D is unclear. Trimming pared 6 bases from V and 1 base from J, leaving 14 bases between. CDR1 and CDR2 (germline): LGHDT, YNNKEL (reference sequence). This CDR3 has 15 amino acids.

This clonotype turned up a few times. The rearrangement links TRBV7-9 to TRBJ2-7; D remains ambiguous. Germline loops: CDR1 SEHNR, CDR2 FQNEAQ (reference sequence). This CDR3 spans 14 amino acids. V was pared by 2 bases and J by 5 bases, with 13 bases between. Here the CDR3 reads CASSLSRAFDEQYF. The CDR3 nucleotides read TGTGCCAGCAGCTTATCCAGAGCTTTCGACGAGCAGTACTTC. Filled out from reference TRBV7-9 and TRBJ2-7, the complete variable domain reads DTGVSQNPRHKITKRGQNVTFRCDPISEHNRLYWYRQTLGQGPEFLTYFQNEAQLEKSRLLSDRFSAERPKGSFSTLEIQRTEQGDSAMYLCASSLSRAFDEQYFGPGTRLTVT.

The V and J genes are TRBV20-1 and TRBJ2-3; 9 bases are shared with TRBD2. Losses at the gene ends were 6 bases for V and 0 bases for J; bases not matched to a gene: 22. Germline assignment: CDR1 DFQATT and CDR2 SNEGSKA (reference sequence). This CDR3 comprises 20 residues. The CDR3 sequence is CSAEDRRVSGGPFSTDTQYF. The CDR3 DNA reads TGCAGTGCCGAAGATAGGAGGGTTAGCGGGGGACCTTTTAGCACAGATACGCAGTATTTT.

In regard to this clonotype: Mismatch with germline at one junction end may stem from a read error. The gene calls are TRBV24-1 and TRBJ1-1, with 8 bases that match TRBD1. In germline, CDR1 is KGHDR, CDR2 SFDVKD. The CDR3 loop spans 15 amino acids. CDR3 sequence (DNA): TGTGCCACCAGTGATGCCAGGGGGCCGTACACTGTAGCTTTCTTT. Its protein product is CATSDARGPYTVAFF.

V is TRBV3-1 and J is TRBJ2-7; TRBD2 might be the D (6 bases). V shed 0 bases and J shed 5 bases, with 23 bases lying between them. Germline lookup yields CDR1 LGHDT and CDR2 YNNKEL (reference sequence). The length of the CDR3 is 18 residues. Written as DNA, the CDR3 is TGTGCCAGCAGCCAAGACCCCGGACTGAAACGGGAGCTCAACGAGCAGTACTTC. It codes for CASSQDPGLKRELNEQYF.

This clonotype was picked up a small number of times. The CDR3 protein is CASSYSARQELLYGYTF. For the CDR3, the DNA is TGTGCCAGCAGTTACTCCGCCCGACAGGAGCTTCTCTATGGCTACACCTTC. This rearrangement joins TRBV6-5 to TRBJ1-2, with D perhaps TRBD1 (6 bases). V gave up 0 bases and J gave up 4 bases, with 18 bases separating them. The CDR3 is 17 residues long. The germline V gene has CDR1 MNHEY and CDR2 SVGAGI.

The chain is built from TRBV6-5 and TRBJ2-7; TRBD1 matches 7 bases. CDR1 is MNHEY, CDR2 SVGAGI, per germline. The CDR3 loop spans 16 amino acids. Trimming cost V 5 bases and J 1 base; bases outside gene matches: 11. CDR3: CASSKRTGADSYEQYF. The CDR3 DNA follows: TGTGCCAGCAGTAAGAGAACAGGGGCCGATTCCTACGAGCAGTACTTC.

This clonotype was picked up a small number of times. This sequence joins TRBV28 and TRBJ2-6; TRBD2 matches 7 bases. With 7 bases clipped from V and 1 base from J, the junction kept 4 bases outside the gene matches. Germline CDR1 is MDHEN and CDR2 is SYDVKM. The CDR3 extends over 15 amino acids. The CDR3 protein is CASNPGGSGANVLTF. CDR3 coding DNA: TGTGCCAGCAACCCGGGGGGATCTGGGGCCAACGTCCTGACTTTC.

Worth noting for this clonotype: Germline is not matched at one junction end, which may reflect a read error. The rearrangement joins TRBV11-2 to TRBJ1-2; TRBD1 agrees at 8 bases. Germline V gene data show CDR1 as SGHAT and CDR2 as FQNNGV. The CDR3 covers 14 residues. The CDR3 region has the DNA TGTACCAGCAGCGAACAGACAGGGGCATATGGCTACACCTTC. Amino acids: CTSSEQTGAYGYTF.

The rearrangement uses TRBV9 and TRBJ2-1; 10 bases agree with TRBD1. After removal of 3 bases from V and 9 bases from J, the junction contained 9 bases not matched to a gene. Germline V gene sequence: CDR1 SGDLS, CDR2 YYNGEE. The CDR3 spans 15 residues. The CDR3 sequence is CASSAPDRGAGEQFF. CDR3 bases: TGTGCCAGCAGCGCCCCGGACAGGGGGGCGGGTGAGCAGTTCTTC.

To note about this clonotype: A read error is possible here, since a much larger clone lies one base away. The rearrangement uses TRBV29-1 and TRBJ2-3, with D tentatively TRBD2 (6 bases). The CDR3 sequence is 13 residues long. Germline values: CDR1 SQVTM, CDR2 ANQGSEA. With 8 bases removed from V and 10 bases from J, the gap between germline ends came to 22 bases. The CDR3 spells CSLKRRGTNAQYF. The CDR3 nucleotides read TGCAGCTTAAAACGGCGGGGCACGAATGCGCAGTATTTT.